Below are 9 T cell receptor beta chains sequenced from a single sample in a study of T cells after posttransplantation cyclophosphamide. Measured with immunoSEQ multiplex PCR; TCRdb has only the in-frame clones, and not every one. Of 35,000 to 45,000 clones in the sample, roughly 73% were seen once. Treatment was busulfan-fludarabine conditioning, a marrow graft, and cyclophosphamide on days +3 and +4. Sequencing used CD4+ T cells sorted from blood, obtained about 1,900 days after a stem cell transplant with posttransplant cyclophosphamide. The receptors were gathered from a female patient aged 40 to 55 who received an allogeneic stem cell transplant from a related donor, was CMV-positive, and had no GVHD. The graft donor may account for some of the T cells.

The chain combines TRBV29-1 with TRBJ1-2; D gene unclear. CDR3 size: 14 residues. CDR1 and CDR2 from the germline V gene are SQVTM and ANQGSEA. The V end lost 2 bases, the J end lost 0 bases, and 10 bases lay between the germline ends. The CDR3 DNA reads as TGCAGCGTTGAAAGATCAGAAGCTAACTATGGCTACACCTTC. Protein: CSVERSEANYGYTF.

This chain's CDR3 is CASSIEGAATSNTGELFF. CDR3 nucleotides: TGTGCCAGTAGTATAGAAGGTGCGGCCACTTCGAACACCGGGGAGCTGTTTTTT. The rearrangement joins TRBV19 to TRBJ2-2, with no clear D. Germline V gene lookup returns CDR1 LNHDA and CDR2 SQIVND (reference sequence). This CDR3 is built from 18 residues. The V end lost 0 bases, the J end lost 0 bases, and 14 bases lay between the germline ends.

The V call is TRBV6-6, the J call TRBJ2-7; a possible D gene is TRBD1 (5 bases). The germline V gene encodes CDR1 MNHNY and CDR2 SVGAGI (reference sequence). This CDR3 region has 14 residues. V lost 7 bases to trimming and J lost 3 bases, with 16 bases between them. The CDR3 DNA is TGTGCCAGCAAGGAAGAAGGGGAACTCTACGAGCAGTACTTC. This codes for CASKEEGELYEQYF.

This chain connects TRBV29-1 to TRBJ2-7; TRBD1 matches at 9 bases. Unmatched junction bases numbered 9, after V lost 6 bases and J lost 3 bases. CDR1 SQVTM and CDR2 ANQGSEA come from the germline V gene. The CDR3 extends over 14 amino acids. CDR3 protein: CSVASGTGHYEQYF. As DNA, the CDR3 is TGCAGCGTGGCTTCTGGGACAGGGCACTACGAGCAGTACTTC.

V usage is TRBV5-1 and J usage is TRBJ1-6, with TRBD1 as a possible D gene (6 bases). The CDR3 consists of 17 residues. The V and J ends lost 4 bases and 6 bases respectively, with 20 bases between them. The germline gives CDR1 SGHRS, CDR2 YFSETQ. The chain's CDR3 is CASSRWARQDSNSPLHF. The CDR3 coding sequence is TGCGCCAGCAGCCGTTGGGCCCGACAGGACTCTAATTCACCCCTCCACTTT.

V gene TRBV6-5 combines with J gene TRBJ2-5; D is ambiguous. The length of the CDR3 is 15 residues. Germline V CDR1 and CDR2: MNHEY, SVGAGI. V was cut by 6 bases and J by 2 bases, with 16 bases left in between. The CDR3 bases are TGTGCCAGCAGCCCGACATCAAGGTGGCAAGAGACCCAGTACTTC. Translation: CASSPTSRWQETQYF.

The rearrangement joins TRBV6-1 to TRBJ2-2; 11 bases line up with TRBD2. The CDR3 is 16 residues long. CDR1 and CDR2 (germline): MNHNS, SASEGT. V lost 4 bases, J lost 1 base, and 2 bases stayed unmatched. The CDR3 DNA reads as TGTGCCAGCAGTGCGACTAGCGGGGTGAACACCGGGGAGCTGTTTTTT. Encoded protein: CASSATSGVNTGELFF.

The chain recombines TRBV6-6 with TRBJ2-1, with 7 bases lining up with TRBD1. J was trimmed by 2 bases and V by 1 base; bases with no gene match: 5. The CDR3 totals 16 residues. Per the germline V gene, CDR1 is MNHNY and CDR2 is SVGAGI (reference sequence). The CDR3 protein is CASSYYQGQPYNEQFF. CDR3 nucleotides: TGTGCCAGCAGTTACTACCAGGGACAGCCCTACAATGAGCAGTTCTTC.

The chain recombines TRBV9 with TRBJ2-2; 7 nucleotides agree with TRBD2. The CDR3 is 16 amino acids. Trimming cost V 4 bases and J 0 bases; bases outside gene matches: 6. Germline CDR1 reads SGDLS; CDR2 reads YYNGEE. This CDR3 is CASSFVAGANTGELFF. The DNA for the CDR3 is TGTGCCAGCAGCTTCGTGGCGGGGGCGAACACCGGGGAGCTGTTTTTT.